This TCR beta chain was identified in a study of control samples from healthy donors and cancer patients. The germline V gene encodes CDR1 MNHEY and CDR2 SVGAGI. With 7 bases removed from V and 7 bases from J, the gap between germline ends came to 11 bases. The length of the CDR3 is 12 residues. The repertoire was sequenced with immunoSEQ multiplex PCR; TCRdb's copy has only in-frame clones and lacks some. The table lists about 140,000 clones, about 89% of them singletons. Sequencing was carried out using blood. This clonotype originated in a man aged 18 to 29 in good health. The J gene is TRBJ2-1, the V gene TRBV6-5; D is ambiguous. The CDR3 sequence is CASIRAYNEQFF. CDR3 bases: TGTGCCAGCATTCGGGCATATAATGAGCAGTTCTTC.